This TCR beta chain derives from a study of blood T cell repertoires in COVID-19. The CDR3 extends over 12 amino acids. Per the germline V gene, CDR1 is SEHNR and CDR2 is FQNEAQ (reference sequence). Trimming stripped 5 bases from V and 6 bases from J, with 11 bases between. Clones were sequenced by immunoSEQ multiplex PCR, and TCRdb holds only the in-frame ones, with some missing. The top ten clones hold approximately 1.4% of a sample with about 180,000 clones, roughly 86% of them seen once. The receptor comes from a woman between 45 and 65 years old with acute or convalescent COVID-19. Specimen: peripheral blood. The rearrangement links TRBV7-9 to TRBJ2-7; no definite D call. The chain's CDR3 is CASSPNSREQYF. CDR3 nucleotide sequence: TGTGCCAGCAGCCCTAATAGTCGCGAGCAGTACTTC.